This T cell receptor beta chain appears in the sequencing data of a study of cytomegalovirus exposure and HLA in healthy donors. Whole-study results and caveats: Data from an earlier analysis indicated that most TCR beta V segments were productive either about 87% or about 30% of the time. CMV serostatus alone was available as immune exposure information.

CDR3 size: 13 residues. Germline CDR1 reads WSHSY; CDR2 reads SAAADI. The V and J ends lost 7 bases and 3 bases respectively, with 13 bases between them. Researchers ran the PCR with 60 Vbeta and 13 Jbeta primers. The repertoire was sequenced with immunoSEQ multiplex PCR; TCRdb's copy has only in-frame clones and lacks some. The sample holds about 130,000 clones, around 70% seen once. With respect to this clone: Its antigen is not identified.

The chain links TRBV10-2 to TRBJ2-7; TRBD2 is a possible D gene (6 bases). The source is a man in his forties or fifties in good health and CMV-seropositive. The sequencing sample was made of PBMCs. CDR3 sequence: CASIPGTDYEQYF. CDR3 sequence (DNA): TGCGCCAGCATCCCCGGGACTGACTACGAGCAGTACTTC.